The T cell receptor (beta chain) described here comes from a study of blood T cell repertoires in COVID-19. In the original workflow: Reference gene primer amplification gave estimated nucleated cell counts. Generated by immunoSEQ multiplex PCR, the TCRdb table keeps only in-frame clones and is missing some. From that table come the V and J calls and clone size; the DNA was used to work out D and trimming. The repertoire holds fewer than 350,000 clones, with roughly 90% as singletons. CDR1 is SNHLY, CDR2 FYNNEI, per germline. This CDR3 has 14 amino acids. The material sequenced was peripheral blood. The chain recombines TRBV2 with TRBJ2-4; D may be TRBD1 (6 bases). The receptor's source is a man aged 40-49 years with acute or convalescent COVID-19. CDR3: CAQRRTVAKNIQYF. The CDR3 nucleotides read TGTGCTCAGCGTAGGACAGTCGCCAAAAACATTCAGTACTTC.